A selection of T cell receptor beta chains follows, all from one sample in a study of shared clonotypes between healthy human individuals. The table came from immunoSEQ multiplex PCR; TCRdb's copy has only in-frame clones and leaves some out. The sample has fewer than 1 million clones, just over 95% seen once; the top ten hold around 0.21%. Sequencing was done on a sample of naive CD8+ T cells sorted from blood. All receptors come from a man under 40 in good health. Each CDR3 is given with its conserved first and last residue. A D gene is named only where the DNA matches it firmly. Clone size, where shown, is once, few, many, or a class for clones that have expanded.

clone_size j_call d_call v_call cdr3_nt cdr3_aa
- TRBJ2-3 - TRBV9 TGTGCCAGCAGCGTAGGACAGGGAGGACAAGATACGCAGTATTTT CASSVGQGGQDTQYF
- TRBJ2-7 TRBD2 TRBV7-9 TGTGCCAGCAGCTTAGTTGGGACGGGAGGCTCCGAGCAGTACTTC CASSLVGTGGSEQYF
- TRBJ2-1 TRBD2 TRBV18 TGTGCCAGCCGCGGACTAGCGGGAGAGGTGAGGGACAATGAGCAGTTCTTC CASRGLAGEVRDNEQFF
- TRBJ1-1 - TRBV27 TGTGCCAGCAGTTCCCACGTGGGGGGCGGCTATAACGCTGAAGCTTTCTTT CASSSHVGGGYNAEAFF
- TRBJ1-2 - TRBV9 TGTGCCAGCAGCGGACAGGTTTTCTATGGCTACACCTTC CASSGQVFYGYTF
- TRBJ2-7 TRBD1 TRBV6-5 TGTGCCAGCAGTACATCCGGGACAGGGTTCGAGCAGTACTTC CASSTSGTGFEQYF
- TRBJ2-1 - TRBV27 TGTGCCGTCGGTCGGGTGAGGGGAAGTGAGCAGTTCTTC CAVGRVRGSEQFF
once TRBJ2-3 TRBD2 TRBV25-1 TGTGCCAGCAGACCCGGGACTAGCGGGATTGAGGATACGCAGTATTTT CASRPGTSGIEDTQYF
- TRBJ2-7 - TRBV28 TGTGCCAGCAGTCGCCCCCCGCAGGCGCAGTACTTC CASSRPPQAQYF
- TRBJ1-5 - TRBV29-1 TGCAGCGCCGGGGGTTTAGGCAATCAGCCCCAGCATTTT CSAGGLGNQPQHF
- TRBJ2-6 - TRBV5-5 TGTGCCAGCAGCTCCCAGGGGATCTCTGGGGCCAACGTCCTGACTTTC CASSSQGISGANVLTF
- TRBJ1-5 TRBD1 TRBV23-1 TGCGCCAGCAGTCAAGGAGGGGGCGCCGAGTATCAGCCCCAGCATTTT CASSQGGGAEYQPQHF
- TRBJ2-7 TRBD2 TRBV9 TGTGCCAGCAGCCCCGGACTAGCGGGAGTGGGCGAGCAGTACTTC CASSPGLAGVGEQYF
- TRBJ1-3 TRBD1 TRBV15 TGTGCCACCAGCAGAGAGATAGGGGGCACTGGAAACACCATATATTTT CATSREIGGTGNTIYF
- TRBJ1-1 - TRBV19 TGTGCCAGTAGTATAGGGCCCACACAAATGAACACTGAAGCTTTCTTT CASSIGPTQMNTEAFF
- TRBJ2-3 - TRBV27 TGTGCCAGCAGTTTTCGGTGGGGCCACACAGATACGCAGTATTTT CASSFRWGHTDTQYF
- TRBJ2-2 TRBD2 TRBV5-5 TGTGCCAGCAGCTTTGTGAGCGGGAGGAACACCGGGGAGCTGTTTTTT CASSFVSGRNTGELFF
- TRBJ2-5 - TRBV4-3 TGCGCCAGCAGCCAAGATACATCGGCGACAAGCCAAGAGACCCAGTACTTC CASSQDTSATSQETQYF
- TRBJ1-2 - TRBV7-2 TGTGCCAGCAGCAGGAGAAACTACTATGGCTACACCTTC CASSRRNYYGYTF
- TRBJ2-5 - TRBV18 TGTGCCAGCTCCAACCCCTCGGAGACCCAGTACTTC CASSNPSETQYF
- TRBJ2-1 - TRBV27 TGTGCCAGCAGTTTAACGGGGGCCTACAATGAGCAGTTCTTC CASSLTGAYNEQFF
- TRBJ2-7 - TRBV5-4 TGTGCCAGCAGCTACCGGAAGGGGGGTTCCTACGAGCAGTACTTC CASSYRKGGSYEQYF
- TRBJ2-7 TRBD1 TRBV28 TGTGCCAAACATCCCGGGACAGCATACGAGCAGTACTTC CAKHPGTAYEQYF
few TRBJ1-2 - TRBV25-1 TGTGCCAGCAGTTGGGGTGGGGGAGAGGAATATGGCTACACCTTC CASSWGGGEEYGYTF
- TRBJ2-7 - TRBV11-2 TGTGCCAGCAGCTTAGCGTCCGGAATCCGGGCCCACGAGCAGTACTTC CASSLASGIRAHEQYF
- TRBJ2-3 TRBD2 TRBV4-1 TGCGCCAGCAGCCAAGAAGCTAGCGGTAGCACAGATACGCAGTATTTT CASSQEASGSTDTQYF
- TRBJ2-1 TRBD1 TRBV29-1 TGCAGCGTTGAGGGGGCAGACAGGGTCTCCTACAATGAGCAGTTCTTC CSVEGADRVSYNEQFF
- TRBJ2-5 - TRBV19 TGTGCCAGTAGTGCGGGGATATCAGGGACCCAGTACTTC CASSAGISGTQYF
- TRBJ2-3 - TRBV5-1 TGCGCCAGCAGCTTGGTCGGCACCTCCACAGATACGCAGTATTTT CASSLVGTSTDTQYF
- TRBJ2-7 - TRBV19 TGTGCCAGTAGTCGGGTCCCGACGGGCCACGAGCAGTACTTC CASSRVPTGHEQYF
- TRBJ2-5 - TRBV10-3 TGTGCCATCAGTGAAGGGTCAGCTAGCCAAGAGACCCAGTACTTC CAISEGSASQETQYF
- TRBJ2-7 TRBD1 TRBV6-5 TGTGCCAGCAGTTACTCCGGGACAGGGAGCGGGGAGCAGTACTTC CASSYSGTGSGEQYF
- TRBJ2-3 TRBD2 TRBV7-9 TGTGCCAGCAGCTTCCGAACCGGTCTAGCGGGGAACACAGATACGCAGTATTTT CASSFRTGLAGNTDTQYF
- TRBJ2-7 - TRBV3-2 TGTGCCAGCAGCGACACAGGGTACTTC CASSDTGYF